This T cell receptor beta chain emerged from a study of blood T cell repertoires in COVID-19 (TCRdb year 2020). In terms of the full investigation: The collaborator samples originated in the United States, Italy and Spain and spanned the acute and convalescent phases of COVID-19. Deeply sampled blood TCRbeta repertoires from subjects exposed to, actively infected with, or recovered from COVID-19 were included in the dataset. The repertoires were made available in a free public database intended to serve as a resource for research on the immune response to SARS-CoV-2. The material from the prospective study consisted of cDNA or gDNA derived from T cells, B-cell-depleted T cells, or PBMCs. Nearly every sample came with metadata listing a de-identified subject ID, COVID-19 status, age in years and sex. Where available, HLA class I and class II types were obtained from metadata supplied by the sample provider rather than from assay-based typing. The samples were drawn from the first 160 participants of the ongoing ImmuneRACE study and from 950 to 1,500 subjects provided by 6 global collaborators. Broader findings and caveats from the paper: How much clinical and demographic metadata was included differed by source and by participant, and the metadata was provided uncurated.

The CDR3 has 15 amino acids, counting the end cysteine and phenylalanine. Only the CDR3 part of the read is kept: 45 bases, read in frame from the first base. The germline V gene provides CDR1 KGHSH and CDR2 LQKENI. Compared with germline, V lacks 3 bases and J lacks 6 bases; bases without a gene match: 7. In the case of this clone: This clone's antigen is unknown. Base qualities are not at hand, and no much larger clone is one base apart.

The collaborating institutions used their own protocols to collect whole blood in K2EDTA tubes. Collaborator samples were shipped for TCRbeta analysis as frozen whole blood, isolated PBMCs, or DNA extracted from either sample type. TCRbeta CDR3 regions were amplified from genomic DNA using the immunoSEQ Assay, a bias-controlled multiplex PCR. In the source study's methods: The number of nucleated cells in each sample was estimated by amplification of reference gene primers within the assay. To quantify the absolute abundance of each unique TCRbeta CDR3 rearrangement, sequence reads were collapsed and filtered. Productive Simpson clonality was computed per sample as the square root of Simpson's diversity index over productive rearrangements. TCRdb provides this immuneACCESS table in a form limited to in-frame rearrangements. Some clones are lacking; in checked studies, under half of them reflect an unresolved V gene, and why the rest are absent is not known. Clone size and V and J calls were adopted from that table, with D and trimming inferred from the DNA. The sample has some 250,000 clones on record, around 90% of them singletons. The top ten clones comprise roughly 0.8% of the sample.

The source is a woman in her thirties with acute or convalescent COVID-19. The sequenced sample was peripheral blood. The chain employs TRBV18 and TRBJ1-1; the central 10 bases match TRBD1. The CDR3 amino acid sequence is: CASSPGTGVIAEAFF. The base sequence is TGTGCCAGCTCACCCGGGACAGGGGTAATAGCTGAAGCTTTCTTT.